This TCR beta chain was retrieved from a study of T cells in localized non-small cell lung cancer. The germline V gene encodes CDR1 SGHAT and CDR2 FQNNGV. The ends were cut back, 2 bases at V and 8 bases at J, with 12 bases in the middle. The CDR3 contains 13 residues. Generated by immunoSEQ multiplex PCR, the TCRdb table keeps only in-frame clones and is missing some. The sample records approximately 26,000 clones, around 85% being singletons. The receptor was derived from a man between 40 and 69 years old with stage III squamous cell lung carcinoma. The source material was peripheral blood, sampled before any cancer treatment. The chain carries TRBV11-2 and TRBJ1-2; possible D gene TRBD1, 6 bases. CDR3 bases: TGTGCCAGCAGCTTACAGACAGACAGGGGCTACACCTTC. Translating gives CASSLQTDRGYTF.